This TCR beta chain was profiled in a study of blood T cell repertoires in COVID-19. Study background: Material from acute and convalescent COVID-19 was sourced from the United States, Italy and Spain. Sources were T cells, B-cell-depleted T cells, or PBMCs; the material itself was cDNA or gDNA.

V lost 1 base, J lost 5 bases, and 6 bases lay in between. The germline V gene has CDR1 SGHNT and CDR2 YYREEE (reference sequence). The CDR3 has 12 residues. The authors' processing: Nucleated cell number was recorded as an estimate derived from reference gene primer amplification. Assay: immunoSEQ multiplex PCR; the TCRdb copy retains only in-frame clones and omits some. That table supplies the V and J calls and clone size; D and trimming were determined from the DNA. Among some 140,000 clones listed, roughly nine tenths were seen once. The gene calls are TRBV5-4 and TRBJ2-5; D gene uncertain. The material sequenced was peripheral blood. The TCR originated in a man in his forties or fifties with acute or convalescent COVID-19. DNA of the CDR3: TGTGCCAGCAGCTTGCCTCGGGAGACCCAGTACTTC. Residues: CASSLPRETQYF.